This is a list of T cell receptor beta chains from one sample in a study of CD8 T cells in ankylosing spondylitis. One entry per CDR3 protein results from TCRdb running MiXCR on the 5' RACE reads. The repertoire holds under 950,000 distinct CDR3 sequences, with around 20% as singletons. Sequencing used blood, either unsorted or a sorted T cell fraction (not recorded which). These receptors all come from a male donor with ankylosing spondylitis. Each CDR3 is given with its conserved first and last residue. Each record gives: D gene, V gene, clone size, J gene, CDR3 DNA, CDR3 protein. D genes are given only for firm matches. Size tells how often a clone was seen (once, few, many) or the class of an expanded clone, and some rows leave it out.

>TRBD1|TRBV12-3/TRBV12-4|few|TRBJ1-1
TGTGCCAGCAGTCCCTCACCGGGACAGGTGACATTT
CASSPSPGQVTF
>-|TRBV7-8|few|TRBJ2-7
TGTGCCAGCAGCTCTTGGGGGGACGGAAGTTCCGAGCAGTACTTC
CASSSWGDGSSEQYF
>-|TRBV12-3/TRBV12-4|-|TRBJ2-2
TGTGCCAGCAGTCTTCGAGGGGGGATGGCGAACACCGGGGAGCTGTTTTTT
CASSLRGGMANTGELFF
>-|TRBV28|-|TRBJ2-2
TGTGCCAGCAGGAAAACAGGGTCCGGGGAGCTGTTTTTT
CASRKTGSGELFF
>TRBD2|TRBV6-2/TRBV6-3|-|TRBJ2-3
TGTGCCAGCAGTTACAGGCTAGCGGGGCCAAACGAAGATACGCAGTATTTT
CASSYRLAGPNEDTQYF
>-|TRBV7-3|few|TRBJ2-4
TGTGCCAGCAGCTTAACGGGCGGAAAGGAAAACATTCAGTACTTC
CASSLTGGKENIQYF
>TRBD2|TRBV7-9|-|TRBJ2-1
TGTGCCAGCAGCACCTTACCGGGACTAGGGTACAATGAGCAGTTCTTC
CASSTLPGLGYNEQFF
>-|TRBV6-5|-|TRBJ2-5
TGTGCCAGCAGTACTCTTGCGGGGCAAGAGACCCAGTACTTC
CASSTLAGQETQYF
>-|TRBV5-8|few|TRBJ2-2
TGTGCCAGCATCATACCATTAAACACCGGGGAGCTGTTTTTT
CASIIPLNTGELFF
>TRBD2|TRBV12-5|few|TRBJ2-1
TGTGCTAGTGTCGAAGGCGGGGGGGCCTACAATGAGCAGTTCTTC
CASVEGGGAYNEQFF
>TRBD1|TRBV29-1|few|TRBJ2-5
TGCAGCGTGACGTGGGGGACAGCTCAATTCCAAGAGACCCAGTACTTC
CSVTWGTAQFQETQYF
>-|TRBV5-5|-|TRBJ2-2
TGTGCCAGCAGCTTATCGTTCTTCTCGGGCACCGGGGAGCTGTTTTTT
CASSLSFFSGTGELFF
>-|TRBV12-3/TRBV12-4|-|TRBJ1-1
TGTGCCAGCAGCCGGTCTGTCACTGAAGCTTTCTTT
CASSRSVTEAFF
>-|TRBV6-2/TRBV6-3|few|TRBJ2-1
TGTGCCAGCAGCCCCACCTGGAATGAGCAGTTCTTC
CASSPTWNEQFF
>TRBD1|TRBV4-2|few|TRBJ1-5
TGTGCCAGCAGCCAAGATCTAAAGGGGGCATTGGGCAATCAGCCCCAGCATTTT
CASSQDLKGALGNQPQHF
>TRBD1|TRBV15|-|TRBJ2-2
TGTGCCACCAGCAAGGACAGGCTAAACACCGGGGAGCTGTTTTTT
CATSKDRLNTGELFF
>TRBD2|TRBV6-1|few|TRBJ2-7
TGTGCCAGCAGAACCGGGACTAGCGGGAGGGAGGAGTACTTC
CASRTGTSGREEYF
>-|TRBV6-2/TRBV6-3|-|TRBJ2-2
TGTGCCAGCAGTTACCCCGGGACGGCCGGGGAGCTGTTTTTT
CASSYPGTAGELFF
>TRBD1|TRBV28|few|TRBJ2-1
TGTGCCAGCAGCAACCTGCCCGGGACAGGGAGCTACAATGAGCAGTTCTTC
CASSNLPGTGSYNEQFF
>-|TRBV9|few|TRBJ2-1
TGTGCCAGCGAGGGGGGAGGTGAGCAGTTCTTC
CASEGGGEQFF
>TRBD2|TRBV11-1|-|TRBJ2-1
TGTGCCAGCAGCTTCTCCCTAGCGGAGTACAATGAGCAGTTCTTC
CASSFSLAEYNEQFF
>-|TRBV6-1|-|TRBJ2-7
TGTGCCAGCAGTGAAGCGCTTCAGGGGTTCGGCGAGCAGTACTTC
CASSEALQGFGEQYF
>TRBD2|TRBV11-1|-|TRBJ2-7
TGTGCCAGCAGCTCGCCAGGGCCCTTAGCGGGAGGACTCTACGAGCAGTACTTC
CASSSPGPLAGGLYEQYF
>-|TRBV5-6|-|TRBJ2-7
TGTGCCAGCAGCTTGGGGCGCCATTACGAGCAGTACTTC
CASSLGRHYEQYF
>TRBD2|TRBV4-1|-|TRBJ2-1
TGCGCCAGCAGCTCACTAGCGGGGGAGTACAATGAGCAGTTCTTC
CASSSLAGEYNEQFF
>TRBD1|TRBV6-1|-|TRBJ1-1
TGTGCCAGCTGGGTACCAGGGGGCACTGAAGCTTTCTTT
CASWVPGGTEAFF
>-|TRBV6-2/TRBV6-3|many|TRBJ2-5
TGTGCCAGCAGTTACTTGGGCGCTGAAATCGAGACCCAGTACTTC
CASSYLGAEIETQYF
>-|TRBV25-1|-|TRBJ2-2
TGTGCCAGCAGTGAATCGAAGCTTGGGGAGCTGTTTTTT
CASSESKLGELFF
>-|TRBV27|-|TRBJ1-4
TGTGCCAGCAGCCCATCGATAGGCAGGATGATGTTTTTT
CASSPSIGRMMFF
>TRBD1|TRBV9|-|TRBJ1-1
TGTGCCAGCAGCGTGGGCGGATACAGGGGCACTGAAGCTTTCTTT
CASSVGGYRGTEAFF
>-|TRBV25-1|-|TRBJ2-5
TGTGCCAGCAGCACAGCGGGAGAGACCCAGTACTTC
CASSTAGETQYF
>TRBD2|TRBV24-1|-|TRBJ2-1
TGTGCCACCGATAACGGGCTAGCGGGGGGGAATGAGCAGTTCTTC
CATDNGLAGGNEQFF
>-|TRBV7-2|few|TRBJ2-3
TGTGCCAGCACCCCAGCCCCGAGGGGTTGGGGCACAGATACGCAGTATTTT
CASTPAPRGWGTDTQYF
>-|TRBV20-1|-|TRBJ2-3
TGCAGTGCTAGAAGACCGGACTACACAGATACGCAGTATTTT
CSARRPDYTDTQYF
>TRBD1|TRBV12-3/TRBV12-4|-|TRBJ2-2
TGTGCCAGCAGTCCTAGGGGGCTGGGTCGTGCCGGGGAGCTGTTTTTT
CASSPRGLGRAGELFF
>TRBD2|TRBV5-1|few|TRBJ2-1
TGCGCCAGCAGCTTGCCGGGACTAGGAGACAATGAGCAGTTCTTC
CASSLPGLGDNEQFF
>TRBD1|TRBV19|-|TRBJ1-4
TGTGCCAGTAGTATAGCCGGGACAGGGAAGAATGAAAAACTGTTTTTT
CASSIAGTGKNEKLFF
>-|TRBV4-1|many|TRBJ2-3
TGCGCCAGCAGCCGGACTGAAGCTAGCACAGATACGCAGTATTTT
CASSRTEASTDTQYF
>-|TRBV6-5|few|TRBJ2-5
-
CASSSSDGWGQETQYF
>TRBD1|TRBV15|-|TRBJ1-2
TGTGCCACCAGCACAGGTTACAGGGGGAAGACAGGTGGCTACACCTTC
CATSTGYRGKTGGYTF
>-|TRBV5-5|-|TRBJ2-7
TGTGCCAGCAGCTTGGACGGATTCTACGAGCAGTACTTC
CASSLDGFYEQYF
>-|TRBV5-1|few|TRBJ2-5
TGCGCCAGCAGCTTGGCCAGGGTTCTTATGGGGGAGACCCAGTACTTC
CASSLARVLMGETQYF
>TRBD1|TRBV6-6|-|TRBJ1-1
TGTGCCAGCAGTTACACCGGACAGGGGGAAGCTTTCTTT
CASSYTGQGEAFF
>-|TRBV7-2|-|TRBJ2-7
TGTGCCAGCAGCTTAGCCAGTCTCGAGCAGTACTTC
CASSLASLEQYF
>-|TRBV15|-|TRBJ1-2
TGTGCCACCAGCAAAGGGGGAGGGGATGTCTCCATTCGGTATGGCTACACCTTC
CATSKGGGDVSIRYGYTF
>TRBD2|TRBV4-2|-|TRBJ2-1
TGTGCCAGCAGCCAAAGCGGGGGGGCCCCTTACAATGAGCAGTTCTTC
CASSQSGGAPYNEQFF
>-|TRBV6-5|-|TRBJ2-3
TGTGCCAGCAGTTGGGGCGGCCCGAATTTAGGTACGCAGTATTTT
CASSWGGPNLGTQYF
>-|TRBV7-8|once|TRBJ1-5
TGTGCCAGCTCAGTAAAGGTGGATCAGCCCCAGCATTTT
CASSVKVDQPQHF
>-|TRBV5-1|many|TRBJ2-5
TGCGCCAGCAGCTTGGAAGGGACGACGGGGGAGACCCAGTACTTC
CASSLEGTTGETQYF
>-|TRBV30|-|TRBJ1-5
TGTGCCTGGAGTGTAGAGTCTCGTCAGCCCCAGCATTTT
CAWSVESRQPQHF
>-|TRBV6-1|-|TRBJ1-1
TGTGCCAGCAGTGAAGTCCCCGGCACTGAAGCTTTCTTT
CASSEVPGTEAFF
>TRBD1|TRBV24-1|few|TRBJ1-5
TGTGCCACCAGTGCCCGGACAGGGGCTGGGGGCAATCAGCCCCAGCATTTT
CATSARTGAGGNQPQHF
>TRBD2|TRBV20-1|few|TRBJ2-3
TGCAGTGCTAGTCCCGGGGGGAGCACTGTGGATACGCAGTATTTT
CSASPGGSTVDTQYF
>-|TRBV5-1|few|TRBJ2-7
TGCGCCAGCAGCTTGACGCCAGCCACTACCGAGCAGTACTTC
CASSLTPATTEQYF
>-|TRBV9|-|TRBJ2-1
TGTGCCAGCAGCCCGTCCACTAGCAATGAGCAGTTCTTC
CASSPSTSNEQFF